This T cell receptor beta chain is from a study of neurological immune-mediated disorders. Study results and caveats: Expanded clones shared no CDR3 amino acid sequences across subjects, suggesting private repertoires in all groups. HTLV-1-associated myelopathy displayed the greatest TCR clonal expansion, and multiple sclerosis exhibited the smallest, lower than that of healthy controls.

Time point denoted: longitudinal time-point 2. The unsorted libraries originated from 2 million PBMCs kept at -80 C. This clonotype was picked up many times. Its antigen is not known. Germline CDR1 is SGHRS and CDR2 is YFSETQ. V lost 4 bases and J lost 7; bases outside the gene matches: 7. This CDR3 comprises 14 residues. The cDNA was generated by 5'RACE with 10-nucleotide random UMIs. TCRdb re-analysed the 5' RACE reads in MiXCR, keeping a single row per CDR3 protein. The repertoire includes approximately 82,000 distinct CDR3 sequences, around 13% of them detected once, and roughly 5% sits in the top ten.

This clonotype was obtained from a female donor with HTLV-1-associated myelopathy (HAM/TSP). The rearrangement joins TRBV5-1 to TRBJ2-1, with 8 bases lining up with TRBD1. Material for sequencing was PBMCs. The CDR3: CASSNGQGVNEQFF. As DNA, the CDR3 is TGCGCCAGCAGCAACGGACAGGGAGTAAATGAGCAGTTCTTC.